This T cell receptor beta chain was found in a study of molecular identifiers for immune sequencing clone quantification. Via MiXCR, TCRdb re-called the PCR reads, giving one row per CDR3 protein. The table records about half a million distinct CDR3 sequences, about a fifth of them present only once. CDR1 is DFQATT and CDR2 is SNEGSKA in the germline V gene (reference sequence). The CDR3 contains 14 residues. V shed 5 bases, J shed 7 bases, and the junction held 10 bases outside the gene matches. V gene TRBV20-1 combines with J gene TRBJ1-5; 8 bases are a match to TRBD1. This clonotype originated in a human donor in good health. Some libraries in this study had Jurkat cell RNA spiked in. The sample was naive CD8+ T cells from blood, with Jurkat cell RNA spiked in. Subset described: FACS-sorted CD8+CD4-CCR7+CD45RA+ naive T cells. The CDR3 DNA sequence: TGCAGTGCTCCCGGGACAGGAGGAGACCAGCCCCAGCATTTT. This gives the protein CSAPGTGGDQPQHF.